These T cell receptor beta chains were read from a single sample in a study of T-cell reconstitution after alpha-beta-depleted transplantation in children. TCRdb reprocessed the PCR reads via MiXCR and lists one record per CDR3 protein. The sample consists of 440,000 or so distinct CDR3 sequences, about 40% of them appearing once. The sequences come from PBMCs, collected before TCRalphabeta/CD19-depleted stem cell transplant. Source of these receptors: a girl aged 2-10 years with aplastic anemia, due to receive a stem cell transplant. CDR3s include the opening cysteine and the closing phenylalanine or tryptophan. The D gene is left open where the match is weak. Rows give clone size only sometimes, using once, few, many, or a class for an expanded clone.

TRBV14	TRBJ2-5	TRBD2	NA	TGTGCCAGCAGCCATGCCGGGACTAGCGGGAGGGCCATTCAAGAGACCCAGTACTTC	CASSHAGTSGRAIQETQYF
TRBV5-1	TRBJ2-3	TRBD1	NA	TGCGCCAGCAGCTCTAGACCCGGGACAGGGTGGACAGATACGCAGTATTTT	CASSSRPGTGWTDTQYF
TRBV7-9	TRBJ2-3	NA	many	TGTGCCAGCACCCCCCGAGGGGGAGATACGCAGTATTTT	CASTPRGGDTQYF
TRBV6-1	TRBJ2-1	NA	many	TGTGCCAGCAGTGATCCAGGTAATGAGCAGTTCTTC	CASSDPGNEQFF
TRBV7-2	TRBJ2-3	NA	once	TGTGCCAGCAGCCAGGGTAGAGACACAGATACGCAGTATTTT	CASSQGRDTDTQYF
TRBV27	TRBJ2-7	NA	NA	TGTGCCAGCAGTTTAAAGGACAGCGGCTACGAGCAGTACTTC	CASSLKDSGYEQYF
TRBV20-1	TRBJ2-5	NA	many	TGCAGTGCTAGCCCGGTAGGGTCGGCCCAAGAGACCCAGTACTTC	CSASPVGSAQETQYF
TRBV5-1	TRBJ1-4	NA	NA	TGCGCCAGCAGACAACGGGCGGGGGAAAAACTGTTTTTT	CASRQRAGEKLFF
TRBV4-1	TRBJ1-2	NA	NA	TGCGCCAGCAGCGGCATCGGTGGGGGGAGCGGCTACACCTTC	CASSGIGGGSGYTF
TRBV5-1	TRBJ1-1	NA	few	TGCGCCAGCAGCCTACAAGGCCTTGAAGCTTTCTTT	CASSLQGLEAFF
TRBV20-1	TRBJ2-3	TRBD2	NA	TGCAGTGCTAGAGAGGGTAGCGGGGGCACAGATACGCAGTATTTT	CSAREGSGGTDTQYF
TRBV28	TRBJ1-1	NA	once	TGTGCCAGCAGTCCCAGCAGCACTGAAGCTTTCTTT	CASSPSSTEAFF
TRBV28	TRBJ2-3	NA	few	TGTGCCAGCAGCCCCGCCGGGCAACTGCCCACAGATACGCAGTATTTT	CASSPAGQLPTDTQYF
TRBV28	TRBJ1-5	TRBD1	many	TGTGCCAGCAGTTCTCCAGGGGGCCCCAGCAATCAGCCCCAGCATTTT	CASSSPGGPSNQPQHF